This T cell receptor (beta chain) was found in a study of T-cell reconstitution after alpha-beta-depleted transplantation in children (dated by TCRdb to 2016 to 2017). General notes on the study: Using TCR repertoire profiling, the study followed T-cell immune reconstitution in a quantitative way in children after TCRalphabeta/CD19-depleted allogeneic hematopoietic cell transplantation.

The receptor library was made with PCR. For sequencing, an Illumina HiSeq 2500 was employed. To normalize quantification of the TCRbeta repertoire, the TCR libraries were built with molecular barcoding that relied on unique molecular identifiers. In TCRdb, the public reads were trimmed at Q25 with fastp and aligned with MiXCR, with productive beta chains retained. Every distinct CDR3 protein forms one entry, paired with its most common genes and DNA. The sample table holds roughly 220,000 distinct CDR3 sequences, of which approximately 12% were seen once. The top ten constitute roughly 2.8% of the sample. This clonotype was counted at least ten times. The antigen this receptor binds is unknown. No base qualities exist here, and no much larger clone lies one base off it. The CDR1 and CDR2 encoded by the germline V gene (reference sequence) are SEHNR and FQNEAQ. From the cysteine through the phenylalanine, the CDR3 covers 14 amino acids. The sequence is cut down to CDR3 DNA, 42 bases in frame from base 1. The junction carries 11 bases between V and J, which are trimmed by 5 bases and 2 bases respectively.

The sequencing here drew on PBMCs from the stem cell graft donor, taken from the stem cell graft. The chain is made from TRBV7-9 and TRBJ2-3; the D gene remains uncertain. This TCR was recovered from a human donor who donated a stem cell graft to a child with acute lymphoblastic leukemia. The CDR3 region reads CASSHRADTDTQYF. DNA sequence: TGTGCCAGCAGCCATAGGGCGGACACAGATACGCAGTATTTT. Extended through the reference TRBV7-9 and TRBJ2-3 proteins, this CDR3 yields the full variable domain: DTGVSQNPRHKITKRGQNVTFRCDPISEHNRLYWYRQTLGQGPEFLTYFQNEAQLEKSRLLSDRFSAERPKGSFSTLEIQRTEQGDSAMYLCASSHRADTDTQYFGPGTRLTVL.